The rows below give T cell receptor beta chains drawn from one sample of a study of CD8 T cells in Susac syndrome. Via MiXCR, TCRdb re-called the immunoSEQ multiplex PCR reads, giving one row per CDR3 protein. The sample contains about 280,000 distinct CDR3 sequences, 80% to 90% of which appear only once. The sample consisted of CD8+ T cells from PBMCs. The receptor set was obtained from a human donor with multiple sclerosis. CDR3s include the opening cysteine and the closing phenylalanine or tryptophan. Each record gives: J gene, V gene, CDR3 length, D gene, clone size, CDR3 DNA, CDR3 protein. A D gene is named only where the DNA matches it firmly. Expanded clones are given a class, and other clones once, few, many or no size at all.

j_call: TRBJ2-3; v_call: TRBV9; cdr3_length: 16; d_call: -; clone_size: -; cdr3_nt: TGTGCCAGCAGCGGGTCCGCCGTCCACCTCACAGATACGCAGTATTTT; cdr3_aa: CASSGSAVHLTDTQYF
j_call: TRBJ2-1; v_call: TRBV6-4; cdr3_length: 15; d_call: TRBD1; clone_size: -; cdr3_nt: TGTGCCAGCAGTGACTCGTCCACAGGGGACAATGAGCAGTTCTTC; cdr3_aa: CASSDSSTGDNEQFF
j_call: TRBJ2-7; v_call: TRBV5-4; cdr3_length: 14; d_call: TRBD1; clone_size: -; cdr3_nt: TGTGCCAGCAGCTTCATAGGGGGCAACTACGAGCAGTACTTC; cdr3_aa: CASSFIGGNYEQYF
j_call: TRBJ2-3; v_call: TRBV6-1; cdr3_length: 15; d_call: TRBD1; clone_size: few; cdr3_nt: TGTGCCAGCAGTCCAGGGGGCGGATGGGCAGATACGCAGTATTTT; cdr3_aa: CASSPGGGWADTQYF
j_call: TRBJ2-2; v_call: TRBV27; cdr3_length: 14; d_call: -; clone_size: -; cdr3_nt: TGTGCCAGCAGCCCGGACGAGGGGACCGGGGAGCTGTTTTTT; cdr3_aa: CASSPDEGTGELFF
j_call: TRBJ2-7; v_call: TRBV28; cdr3_length: 13; d_call: -; clone_size: once; cdr3_nt: TGTGCCAGCAGTTTTGGGACTGCCTTGGAGCAGTACTTC; cdr3_aa: CASSFGTALEQYF
j_call: TRBJ2-1; v_call: TRBV5-6; cdr3_length: 15; d_call: TRBD2; clone_size: -; cdr3_nt: TGTGCCAGCAGCGGCGGGGGGAGCTCCTACAATGAGCAGTTCTTC; cdr3_aa: CASSGGGSSYNEQFF
j_call: TRBJ2-1; v_call: TRBV6-6; cdr3_length: 14; d_call: TRBD2; clone_size: -; cdr3_nt: TGTGCCAGCACCGGAGTAGCGGGAGTATATGAGCAGTTCTTC; cdr3_aa: CASTGVAGVYEQFF
j_call: TRBJ1-5; v_call: TRBV20-1; cdr3_length: 16; d_call: -; clone_size: -; cdr3_nt: TGCAGTGCTAGAGATCGGCGGGAGTTTAGCAATCAGCCCCAGCATTTT; cdr3_aa: CSARDRREFSNQPQHF
j_call: TRBJ1-5; v_call: TRBV20-1; cdr3_length: 13; d_call: TRBD1; clone_size: once; cdr3_nt: TGCAGTGCTGGGACAGTCAACACAGATACGCAGCATTTT; cdr3_aa: CSAGTVNTDTQHF
j_call: TRBJ1-1; v_call: TRBV27; cdr3_length: 13; d_call: -; clone_size: -; cdr3_nt: TGTGCCAGCAGAGTGGACAGGAACACTGAAGCTTTCTTT; cdr3_aa: CASRVDRNTEAFF
j_call: TRBJ2-5; v_call: TRBV24-1; cdr3_length: 12; d_call: -; clone_size: once; cdr3_nt: TGTGCCACCAGTGAAACAGAAGAGACCCAGTACTTC; cdr3_aa: CATSETEETQYF
j_call: TRBJ2-1; v_call: TRBV14; cdr3_length: 16; d_call: TRBD2; clone_size: -; cdr3_nt: TGTGCCAGCAGCCAAGGATTCAGCGGGAGGTTCAATGAGCAGTTCTTC; cdr3_aa: CASSQGFSGRFNEQFF
j_call: TRBJ2-1; v_call: TRBV2; cdr3_length: 13; d_call: -; clone_size: -; cdr3_nt: TGTGCCACGGGGTCAAGCTCCTACAATGAGCAGTTCTTC; cdr3_aa: CATGSSSYNEQFF
j_call: TRBJ2-1; v_call: TRBV6-1; cdr3_length: 15; d_call: TRBD2; clone_size: once; cdr3_nt: TGTGCCAGCAGTGAACTGCGCGGGGGGTACAATGAGCAGTTCTTC; cdr3_aa: CASSELRGGYNEQFF
j_call: TRBJ2-3; v_call: TRBV7-9; cdr3_length: 10; d_call: -; clone_size: -; cdr3_nt: TGTGCCAGCGCACAGGGCTCCCAAGACTTT; cdr3_aa: CASAQGSQDF
j_call: TRBJ2-7; v_call: TRBV13; cdr3_length: 15; d_call: TRBD1; clone_size: -; cdr3_nt: TGTGCCAGCAGCTTAGAAGGGACAGGGGTATACGAGCAGTACTTC; cdr3_aa: CASSLEGTGVYEQYF
j_call: TRBJ2-6; v_call: TRBV25-1; cdr3_length: 17; d_call: -; clone_size: -; cdr3_nt: TGTGCCAGCAGTGAGAGCATCTCCGTAGCTGGGGCCAACGTCCTGACTTTC; cdr3_aa: CASSESISVAGANVLTF
j_call: TRBJ2-7; v_call: TRBV14; cdr3_length: 14; d_call: -; clone_size: -; cdr3_nt: TGTGCCAGCAGCCAATACAAAGGGCCCCACGAGCAGTACTTC; cdr3_aa: CASSQYKGPHEQYF
j_call: TRBJ2-3; v_call: TRBV20-1; cdr3_length: 15; d_call: TRBD1; clone_size: once; cdr3_nt: TGCAGTGCTAGCACCGGACAGGGGTTCGCAGATACGCAGTATTTT; cdr3_aa: CSASTGQGFADTQYF
j_call: TRBJ1-5; v_call: TRBV7-9; cdr3_length: 15; d_call: TRBD1; clone_size: -; cdr3_nt: TGTGCCAGCAGCTCGGGACAGGCCGGGGATCAGCCCCAGCATTTT; cdr3_aa: CASSSGQAGDQPQHF
j_call: TRBJ2-5; v_call: TRBV6-5; cdr3_length: 16; d_call: -; clone_size: -; cdr3_nt: TGTGCCAGCAGTTACTCGGGTGAGGCCGGCCAAGAGACCCAGTACTTC; cdr3_aa: CASSYSGEAGQETQYF